This T cell receptor beta chain was captured by sequencing in a study of T cells after yellow fever vaccination. TCR cDNA, made by 5'RACE template switching, carried an added universal primer site and UMIs. TCRdb reprocessed the 5' RACE reads with MiXCR, giving one entry per CDR3 protein. This sample has some 340,000 distinct CDR3 sequences, with approximately 12% found just once. Study-wide findings and caveats: Clones that expanded after primary vaccination mostly reappeared after the booster (less than 98% CD4, approximately 89% CD8). By day 5 rather than day 15, the secondary response had peaked, though it was weaker.

Germline loops: CDR1 DFQATT, CDR2 SNEGSKA (reference sequence). The CDR3 sequence is 12 residues long. V lost 4 bases to trimming and J lost 3 bases, with 10 bases between them. Turning to this clonotype: Its target is unknown.

V gene TRBV20-1 combines with J gene TRBJ2-7, with no clear D. The TCR sequence derives from a man in his late teens or twenties who received the YFV17D yellow fever vaccine. This material consisted of CD4+ T cells sorted from PBMCs, taken 45 days after the yellow fever booster vaccination. The CDR3 is CSATDKIYEQYF. CDR3 sequence (DNA): TGCAGTGCTACTGACAAGATCTACGAGCAGTACTTC.